These 20 T cell receptor beta chains originate from one sample sequenced in a study of OX40 agonist ivuxolimab in advanced cancers. Method: immunoSEQ multiplex PCR; TCRdb's copy keeps in-frame clones and lacks some. The table has more than 40,000 clones, about 88% seen once. The sample consisted of CD4+ or CD8+ T cells sorted from blood, taken in a trial of the OX40 agonist ivuxolimab. All receptors derive from an adult with an advanced solid tumor such as melanoma, head and neck, liver or kidney cancer.

The rearrangement joins TRBV29-1 to TRBJ1-2; 8 nucleotides line up with TRBD1. Trimming cost V 7 bases and J 0 bases; bases outside gene matches: 13. CDR1 and CDR2 from the germline V gene are SQVTM and ANQGSEA. This CDR3 comprises 16 residues. The CDR3 is CSADGGQALPNYGYTF. CDR3 bases: TGCAGCGCCGATGGGGGACAGGCCCTCCCTAACTATGGCTACACCTTC.

The chain joins TRBV29-1 to TRBJ2-3; D possibly corresponds to TRBD2 (5 bases). Germline values: CDR1 SQVTM, CDR2 ANQGSEA. This CDR3 is 18 amino acids long. V was cut by 0 bases and J by 0 bases, with 19 bases left in between. The CDR3 DNA is TGCAGCGTTGAAGAGGGAGAATTTGAACCCTCTAGCACAGATACGCAGTATTTT. Protein product: CSVEEGEFEPSSTDTQYF.

The chain couples TRBV29-1 to TRBJ2-2, with a weak D call TRBD1 (5 bases). From germline, CDR1 is SQVTM and CDR2 ANQGSEA. V dropped 4 bases and J dropped 4 bases, with 10 bases sitting between them. The CDR3 runs 13 residues. The CDR3 is CSVVSGITGELFF. The DNA for the CDR3 is TGCAGCGTTGTATCAGGGATCACCGGGGAGCTGTTTTTT.

This rearrangement joins TRBV4-1 to TRBJ2-5, with TRBD2 matching over 7 bases. The length of the CDR3 is 14 residues. V lost 1 base to trimming and J lost 3 bases; unmatched junction nucleotides: 2. The germline CDR1 and CDR2 sequences are MGHRA and YSYEKL. The CDR3 spells CASSQGTSEETQYF. CDR3 DNA sequence: TGCGCCAGCAGCCAAGGGACTAGTGAAGAGACCCAGTACTTC.

The rearrangement uses TRBV9 and TRBJ2-7; D might be TRBD2 (6 bases). The CDR3 length is 15 residues. Trimming left V 0 bases short and J 0 bases short, with 10 bases between. CDR1 and CDR2 (germline): SGDLS, YYNGEE. CDR3 region: CASSVGGVSSYEQYF. The CDR3 nucleotides are TGTGCCAGCAGCGTAGGGGGGGTGAGCTCCTACGAGCAGTACTTC.

The V gene is TRBV25-1, the J gene TRBJ1-2; D is ambiguous. The V gene's germline CDR1 is MGHDK and CDR2 SYGVNS. The V end lost 0 bases, the J end lost 13 bases, and 15 bases lay between the germline ends. The CDR3 is made up of 13 amino acids. The CDR3 protein is CASSEYSTAECTF. CDR3 DNA sequence: TGTGCCAGCAGTGAATATAGTACGGCTGAGTGCACCTTC.

This sequence joins TRBV29-1 and TRBJ2-5; TRBD1 agrees at 7 bases. With V trimmed by 5 bases and J by 0 bases, 6 bases remained unmatched. Germline CDR1 reads SQVTM; CDR2 reads ANQGSEA. The CDR3 contains 14 residues. As DNA, the CDR3 is TGCAGCGTTCGCTCCGGGACAGACCAAGAGACCCAGTACTTC. Translating gives CSVRSGTDQETQYF. Full variable domain (missing parts from reference TRBV29-1 and TRBJ2-5): SAVISQKPSRDICQRGTSLTIQCQVDSQVTMMFWYRQQPGQSLTLIATANQGSEATYESGFVIDKFPISRPNLTFSTLTVSNMSPEDSSIYLCSVRSGTDQETQYFGPGTRLLVL.

The V and J genes are TRBV5-1 and TRBJ2-7; the match to TRBD2 covers 14 bases. Germline CDR1 and CDR2: SGHRS and YFSETQ. V was clipped by 4 bases and J by 0 bases; unmatched bases: 9. The CDR3 is 18 amino acids. The CDR3 DNA reads as TGCGCCAGCAGCACAGGGACTAGCGGGGGCCTAAGCTCCTACGAGCAGTACTTC. Protein product: CASSTGTSGGLSSYEQYF. The full variable domain, completed using reference TRBV5-1 and TRBJ2-7, is KAGVTQTPRYLIKTRGQQVTLSCSPISGHRSVSWYQQTPGQGLQFLFEYFSETQRNKGNFPGRFSGRQFSNSRSEMNVSTLELGDSALYLCASSTGTSGGLSSYEQYFGPGTRLTVT.

This chain joins TRBV5-1 and TRBJ2-5, with D tentatively TRBD2 (7 bases). The CDR3 covers 16 residues. The germline V and J ends were trimmed by 1 base and 2 bases, with 15 bases remaining between them. From germline, CDR1 is SGHRS and CDR2 YFSETQ. The CDR3 region has the DNA TGCGCCAGCAGCTTGTGGGGGGGCGCTGGGCAAGAGACCCAGTACTTC. Amino acid sequence: CASSLWGGAGQETQYF. The full variable domain, its missing parts supplied by reference TRBV5-1 and TRBJ2-5, is KAGVTQTPRYLIKTRGQQVTLSCSPISGHRSVSWYQQTPGQGLQFLFEYFSETQRNKGNFPGRFSGRQFSNSRSEMNVSTLELGDSALYLCASSLWGGAGQETQYFGPGTRLLVL.

The chain uses TRBV11-2 and TRBJ1-1; D is unresolved. The CDR3 has 13 residues. Between the trimmed V and J ends, which lost 4 bases and 2 bases, there was a span of 8 bases. Germline V gives CDR1 SGHAT, CDR2 FQNNGV. CDR3 region: CASSSSFNTEAFF. The CDR3 bases are TGTGCCAGCAGCTCCTCCTTTAACACTGAAGCTTTCTTT.

The chain carries TRBV28 and TRBJ1-6; TRBD1 matches at 10 bases. The CDR3 runs to 17 residues. Germline CDR1 reads MDHEN; CDR2 reads SYDVKM. V lost 6 bases, J lost 3 bases, and 8 bases stayed unmatched. CDR3 protein: CASSGPGQGGYNSPLHF. The CDR3 coding sequence is TGTGCCAGCAGCGGCCCAGGACAGGGGGGCTATAATTCACCCCTCCACTTT.

CDR3 sequence (DNA): TGTGCCGGCCGGGACAGGGTCGGAGAGACCCAGTACTTC. Translating gives CAGRDRVGETQYF. The V gene is TRBV10-3, the J gene TRBJ2-5; TRBD1 agrees at 9 bases. V shed 11 bases, J shed 4 bases, and the junction held 8 bases outside the gene matches. The germline V gene has CDR1 ENHRY and CDR2 SYGVKD. The CDR3 sequence is 13 residues long.

This clone was observed a handful of times. The V call is TRBV21-1, the J call TRBJ2-7; TRBD2 is the table's D call, not checked against the DNA. TRBV21-1 represents a pseudogene. The CDR3 is made up of 16 amino acids. This CDR3 is CASSKGLSGGIYEQYF. The CDR3, as DNA: TGTGCCAGCAGCAAAGGGCTTAGCGGGGGGATCTACGAGCAGTACTTC.

This clone was seen once. The CDR3 protein is CASSRGGSSYNEQFF. CDR3 bases: TGCGCCAGCAGCCGGGGCGGGAGCTCCTACAATGAGCAGTTCTTC. The V call is TRBV5-1, the J call TRBJ2-1; 7 nucleotides line up with TRBD2. CDR3 length equals 15 residues. Germline CDR1 is SGHRS and CDR2 is YFSETQ. J lost 0 bases, V lost 4 bases, and 4 bases had no gene match.

This chain links TRBV7-2 with TRBJ1-2; no definite D call. CDR1 and CDR2 from the germline V gene are SGHTA and FQGNSA. This CDR3 contains 12 residues. V was cut by 5 bases and J by 4 bases, with 8 bases left in between. The CDR3 DNA reads TGTGCCAGCAGCCCCAGCCCCTATGGCTACACCTTC. The encoded protein is CASSPSPYGYTF. Combining the CDR3 with reference TRBV7-2 and TRBJ1-2 gives the whole variable domain GAGVSQSPSNKVTEKGKDVELRCDPISGHTALYWYRQSLGQGLEFLIYFQGNSAPDKSGLPSDRFSAERTGGSVSTLTIQRTQQEDSAVYLCASSPSPYGYTFGSGTRLTVV.

There are a few counts of this clone. The chain employs TRBV6-1 and TRBJ2-5; 7 nucleotides line up with TRBD1. V shed 2 bases and J 1 base; nucleotides not matched to a gene: 7. Germline V gene sequence: CDR1 MNHNS, CDR2 SASEGT. The CDR3 has 16 residues. This CDR3 is CASSETGQSPQETQYF. The CDR3 DNA is TGTGCCAGCAGTGAAACGGGACAGTCACCCCAAGAGACCCAGTACTTC.

The chain links TRBV19 to TRBJ2-3; D is possibly TRBD2 (7 bases). Trimming took off 1 base at V and 1 base at J, with 9 bases between the two ends. This CDR3 has 15 residues. Germline-derived CDR1 and CDR2 are LNHDA and SQIVND (reference sequence). The CDR3 DNA follows: TGTGCCAGTAGTATAGGAGGGGGGGGCACAGATACGCAGTATTTT. It translates to CASSIGGGGTDTQYF.

The genes are TRBV4-1 and TRBJ2-7, with TRBD2 matching 12 bases. CDR3 length: 15 amino acids. V trimming: 0 bases; J trimming: 4 bases; junction bases outside the gene matches: 1. Germline assignment: CDR1 MGHRA and CDR2 YSYEKL. This chain's CDR3 is CASSQETSGRYEQYF. CDR3 coding DNA: TGCGCCAGCAGCCAAGAGACTAGCGGGAGATACGAGCAGTACTTC.

This chain connects TRBV6-5 to TRBJ2-3; TRBD2 aligns across 10 bases. Germline V CDR1 and CDR2: MNHEY, SVGAGI. Germline trimming cut 10 bases from V and 3 bases from J; bases unmatched to any gene: 4. The CDR3 covers 13 residues. For the CDR3, the DNA is TGTGCCACCCAGCGGGGGGGAACAGATACGCAGTATTTT. Encoded protein: CATQRGGTDTQYF.

This chain links TRBV6-1 with TRBJ2-1, with D possibly TRBD2 on 6 matching bases. CDR1 is MNHNS and CDR2 is SASEGT in the germline V gene. Deletions cut 3 bases from V and 6 bases from J, with 9 bases between. The CDR3 consists of 13 residues. CDR3 residues: CASSEEGSNEQFF. CDR3 DNA: TGTGCCAGCAGTGAGGAGGGTTCCAATGAGCAGTTCTTC.